Reported below is one TCR beta chain. The data were obtained in a study of Graves' ophthalmopathy and Graves' hyperthyroidism. The germline CDR1 and CDR2 sequences are SEHNR and FQNEAQ (reference sequence). V was clipped by 2 bases and J by 5 bases; unmatched bases: 8. The CDR3 extends over 15 amino acids. TCR beta CDR3 amplification used RNA transcripts. HTBI primers were employed in first-round RT-PCR, then a second-round multiplex PCR followed. In TCRdb, the multiplex PCR reads were re-called with MiXCR into one record per CDR3 protein. In the table there are fewer than 600,000 distinct CDR3 sequences, under 15% of which are singletons.

The J gene is TRBJ2-5, the V gene TRBV7-9, with 7 bases lining up with TRBD2. The TCR comes from a woman aged 25 to 39 with Graves' ophthalmopathy. Sequencing was performed on blood. DNA of the CDR3: TGTGCCAGCAGCTTATCGGGCGGGAGAGGCGAGACCCAGTACTTC. Its protein product is CASSLSGGRGETQYF.